The entry that follows covers one T cell receptor (beta chain) sequence. Ten or more counts support this clonotype. Its antigen is currently not known. Base qualities are not recorded, but no much larger clone differs from it by a single base. The source of the sample is a study of regulatory T cells in long-lasting Graves disease listed by TCRdb under 2021. At the level of the whole study: To count as having persistent Graves' disease, a patient had to have received antithyroid drug treatment for over 5 years with TSH receptor autoantibodies remaining persistently positive. Persistent Graves' disease patients were compared with newly diagnosed Graves' disease patients by peripheral blood TCR sequencing and RNA sequencing. The study took place in China and was registered as a clinical trial. Persistent Graves' disease patients in the clinical cohort had taken antithyroid drugs for roughly ten years on average. A total of around 35 samples underwent TCR sequencing: 13 from persistent and around 20 from newly diagnosed Graves' disease patients. Points the paper makes about the study in general: As a limitation, the authors acknowledged that the small sample size may reduce accuracy. Only the TCR beta chain was sequenced and analyzed. More public clonotypes were shared among persistent patients (under 3,000) than among newly diagnosed patients (966). Persistent disease showed preferential use of TRBV28, TRBJ1-2 and TRBJ2-5, whereas newly diagnosed disease favored TRBV20-1 and TRBJ2-1. Because the primary lesion, thyroid tissue, could not be accessed, the study looked at peripheral blood alone. Lower TCR Shannon entropy and fewer highly expanded clones were observed in persistent Graves' disease patients than in newly diagnosed patients, which suggested clonal expansion.

The time point tag for this specimen amounts to: persistent/refractory GD, antithyroid drugs over 5 years with positive TRAb. RNA was extracted from PBMCs in TRIzol for both TCR sequencing and RNA sequencing. Graves' disease was diagnosed according to American Thyroid Association guidelines. The patients came from an endocrinology department in Xi'an, China. From each patient, about 8.9 milliliters of peripheral blood was collected into an EDTA anticoagulant tube. PBMCs were isolated by Ficoll Paque Plus density gradient separation without further T cell sorting. An Agilent 2100 Bioanalyzer and agarose gel were used to check RNA quality, and a NanoDrop 2000 was used to measure RNA concentration. From the cysteine through the phenylalanine, the CDR3 covers 14 amino acids. The only DNA kept is the CDR3, 42 bases in frame from the first base. Trimming removed 5 bases from V and 6 bases from J; the gene matches leave 6 bases unexplained.

Library prep was done by multiplex PCR. The instrument was an Illumina HiSeq 4000. To build TCR beta libraries, CDR3 regions were amplified by Arm-PCR using iRepertoire HTBI primers. Before sequencing, the PCR products underwent gel purification. The paper's data handling went like this. Gene usage analysis of CDR3 amino acid clonotypes relied on the 60 to 65 TRBV and fewer than 15 TRBJ segments identified across samples. COPE and FqMerger were used to merge the filtered high-quality paired reads into contigs. BLAST was used to align contigs to IMGT TRBV, TRBD and TRBJ reference genes, and CDR3 was defined according to IMGT. Any clonotype with a frequency above 0.1% was counted as a highly expanded clone. Shannon entropy served as the measure of repertoire diversity, while the Gini coefficient captured V-J evenness. A clonotype found in more than one individual was treated as public. Starting from the raw public reads, TCRdb applied fastp trimming at Q25, assembled clones with MiXCR and retained in-frame beta chains. When rows share a CDR3 protein, they turn into one entry using the most common DNA and genes. It is TCRdb's table, rather than the study itself, that gives the V and J calls and clone size. The sample yields some 420,000 distinct CDR3 sequences; 22% were counted once. About 12% of the sample is held by the ten biggest clonotypes.

The specimen comprised peripheral blood mononuclear cells (PBMCs), sampled when the disease was refractory, from a patient treated with antithyroid drugs. The V and J genes are TRBV12-3 or TRBV12-4 and TRBJ1-4; TRBD1 agrees with 7 junctional bases. The clonotype was recovered from a female donor with Graves disease. The DNA sequence is TGTGCCAGCAGTCCGCAGGGGGTCGATGAAAAACTGTTTTTT. It translates to CASSPQGVDEKLFF.